This entry is about one T cell receptor (beta chain). The sample is drawn from a study of blood T cell repertoires in COVID-19. TCRdb keeps only in-frame clones here, not all; method: immunoSEQ multiplex PCR. This table holds 50,000 or so clones, around 83% found once. The germline CDR1 and CDR2 sequences are LGHNA and YNFKEQ. Trimming removed 0 bases at V and 0 bases at J, with 11 bases between. The CDR3 contains 16 residues. Material for sequencing was peripheral blood. The chain is built from TRBV4-2 and TRBJ1-2; D is uncertain. The sequence was obtained from a human donor in a cohort sampled during active COVID-19. Here the CDR3 DNA reads TGTGCCAGCAGCCAAGAGGCTAACGGAGCTAACTATGGCTACACCTTC. Translating it yields CASSQEANGANYGYTF.